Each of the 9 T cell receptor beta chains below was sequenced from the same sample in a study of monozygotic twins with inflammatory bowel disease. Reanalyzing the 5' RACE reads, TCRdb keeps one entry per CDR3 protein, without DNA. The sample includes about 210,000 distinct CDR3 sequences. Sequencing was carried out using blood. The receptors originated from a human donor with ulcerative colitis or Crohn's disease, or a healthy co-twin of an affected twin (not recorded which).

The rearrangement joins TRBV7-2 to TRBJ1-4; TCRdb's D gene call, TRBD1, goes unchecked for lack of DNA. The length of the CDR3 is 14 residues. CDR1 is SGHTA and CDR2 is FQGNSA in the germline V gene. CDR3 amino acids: CASSQDRFNEKLFF.

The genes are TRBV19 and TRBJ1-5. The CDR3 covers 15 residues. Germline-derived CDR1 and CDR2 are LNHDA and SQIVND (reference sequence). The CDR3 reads CASSMSRSFNQPQHF.

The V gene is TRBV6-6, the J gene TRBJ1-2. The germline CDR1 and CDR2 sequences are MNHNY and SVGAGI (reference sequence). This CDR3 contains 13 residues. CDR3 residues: CASSDPPGYGYTF.

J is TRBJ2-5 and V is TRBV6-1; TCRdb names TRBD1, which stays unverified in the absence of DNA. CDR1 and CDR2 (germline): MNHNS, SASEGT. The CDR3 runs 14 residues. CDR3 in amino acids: CASSVQDNKETQYF.

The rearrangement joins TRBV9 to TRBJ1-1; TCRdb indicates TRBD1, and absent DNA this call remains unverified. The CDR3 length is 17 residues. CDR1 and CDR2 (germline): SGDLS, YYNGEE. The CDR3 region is CASSVGGGGLRNTEAFF.

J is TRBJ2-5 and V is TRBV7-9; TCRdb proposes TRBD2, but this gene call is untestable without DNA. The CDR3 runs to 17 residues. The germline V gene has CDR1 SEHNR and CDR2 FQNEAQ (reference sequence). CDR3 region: CASSRTSGGHYQETQYF.

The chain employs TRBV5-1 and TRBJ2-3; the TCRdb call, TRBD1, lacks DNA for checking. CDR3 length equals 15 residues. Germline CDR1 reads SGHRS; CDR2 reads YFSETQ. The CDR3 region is CASSKKTGSTDTQYF. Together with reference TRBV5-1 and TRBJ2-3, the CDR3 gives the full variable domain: KAGVTQTPRYLIKTRGQQVTLSCSPISGHRSVSWYQQTPGQGLQFLFEYFSETQRNKGNFPGRFSGRQFSNSRSEMNVSTLELGDSALYLCASSKKTGSTDTQYFGPGTRLTVL.

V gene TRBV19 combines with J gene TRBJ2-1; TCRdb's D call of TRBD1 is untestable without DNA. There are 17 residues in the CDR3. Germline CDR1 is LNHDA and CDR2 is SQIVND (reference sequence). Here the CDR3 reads CASSVALRGWAYNEQFF.

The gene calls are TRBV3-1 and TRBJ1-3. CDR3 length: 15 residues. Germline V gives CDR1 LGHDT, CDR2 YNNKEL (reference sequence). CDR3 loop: CASSRLRSSGNTIYF.